The rows below give T cell receptor beta chains drawn from one sample of a study of cytomegalovirus exposure and HLA in healthy donors. Sequencing was performed with immunoSEQ multiplex PCR; in TCRdb, only in-frame clones are kept and a portion is missing. The sample includes over 100,000 clones, less than 70% of them seen just once. Sequencing was done on a sample of PBMCs. All receptors come from a woman in her 30s in good health and CMV-seronegative. CDR3s include the opening cysteine and the closing phenylalanine or tryptophan. The D gene is left open where the match is weak. A clone size is listed for some rows: how often the clone was seen (once, few, many), or a class if it is expanded.

V	J	size	D	CDR3	DNA
TRBV28	TRBJ2-7	-	-	CASSFRDSPSYEQYF	TGTGCCAGCAGTTTCAGGGATTCTCCCTCCTACGAGCAGTACTTC
TRBV6-1	TRBJ2-7	few	-	CASSETGPYEQYF	TGTGCCAGCAGCGAGACAGGACCTTACGAGCAGTACTTC
TRBV10-3	TRBJ1-5	few	-	CAISAGGNQPQHF	TGTGCCATCAGTGCGGGTGGCAATCAGCCCCAGCATTTT
TRBV28	TRBJ1-6	-	TRBD1	CASRGQGNSPLHF	TGTGCCAGCAGGGGACAGGGTAATTCACCCCTCCACTTT
TRBV5-1	TRBJ1-1	-	TRBD1	CASSLEGQTNTEAFF	TGCGCCAGCAGCTTGGAGGGACAGACAAACACTGAAGCTTTCTTT
TRBV7-9	TRBJ2-1	-	TRBD1	CASSLEAGGLALDNEQFF	TGTGCCAGCAGCTTGGAAGCAGGGGGTCTAGCCTTAGACAATGAGCAGTTCTTC
TRBV7-9	TRBJ2-1	once	TRBD2	CASRVGTSENEQFF	TGTGCCAGCAGGGTAGGGACTAGCGAGAATGAGCAGTTCTTC
TRBV5-5	TRBJ2-5	few	-	CASSLGTTLETQYF	TGTGCCAGCAGCCTCGGGACAACCCTAGAGACCCAGTACTTC
TRBV28	TRBJ2-3	-	-	CASSRPGHGTDTQYF	TGTGCCAGCAGCCGCCCGGGACATGGCACAGATACGCAGTATTTT
TRBV18	TRBJ2-6	few	-	CASSPGAGANVLTF	TGTGCCAGCTCACCAGGGGCCGGGGCCAACGTCCTGACTTTC
TRBV7-9	TRBJ1-4	-	TRBD1	CASSSLGQGGPYEKLFF	TGTGCCAGCAGCTCCCTGGGACAGGGCGGCCCCTATGAAAAACTGTTTTTT
TRBV6-1	TRBJ2-2	-	-	CASSEEVSNTGELFF	TGTGCCAGCAGTGAGGAGGTTTCGAACACCGGGGAGCTGTTTTTT
TRBV5-6	TRBJ2-7	-	-	CASSSSSNARYF	TGTGCCAGCAGCTCAAGCTCTAATGCGCGGTACTTC
TRBV7-8	TRBJ2-2	once	-	CASSYQGAGELFF	TGTGCCAGCAGCTACCAGGGTGCCGGGGAGCTGTTTTTT
TRBV5-1	TRBJ2-1	-	TRBD2	CASIGTSGYNEQFF	TGCGCCAGCATTGGGACTAGCGGCTACAATGAGCAGTTCTTC
TRBV7-2	TRBJ2-7	once	-	CASSLEELQRVRTYEQYF	TGTGCCAGCAGCTTAGAAGAACTACAGCGGGTGAGGACCTACGAGCAGTACTTC